This T cell receptor (beta chain) appears in the sequencing data of a study of T cell responses to AZD1222 COVID-19 vaccine listed by TCRdb under 2021. Regarding the study in general: A total of under 250 trial participants underwent TCR sequencing, of whom around 210 had received two doses of AZD1222 and approximately 26 had received two doses of the MenACWY control vaccine. Enrollment into the trials was organized by age into subgroups of 18-55, 56-69 and 70-plus years, and those subgroups contained roughly 150, 30 and 60 TCR-sequenced participants, respectively. General findings and caveats noted by the study authors: Reportedly, almost half of the unique spike-specific TCRs recognized epitopes lying outside the regions that are mutated in the B.1.351 and B.1.1.7 variants. Conclusions about previously exposed vaccinees are limited because only a handful of AZD1222 recipients were SARS-CoV-2 seropositive at baseline. In the small 56-69-year group, the increase in depth fell short of significance, most likely because of low power. CD4 TCRs associated with the vaccine covered the entire spike protein, and the dominant responses were in regions 160-218 and 743-854. Participants were mostly white British and included more females than males, and it was suggested by the authors that clonal diversity may have been underestimated. After two AZD1222 doses, both the breadth and the depth of spike-specific TCRs were significantly higher than at day 0 and than in MenACWY recipients. Because no day 14 peak-response samples were available, repertoires were characterized only after the peak T cell response.

The germline V end is reduced by 7 bases and the J end by 2 bases; junction bases left unmatched: 4. The CDR3 runs 13 residues from the cysteine to the phenylalanine. CDR3 DNA only is kept here, 39 bases in frame from base 1. The sample's time point label, in plain terms: about 28 days (+/-7) after the second vaccine dose. AZD1222 recipients given second doses at about 4 weeks or at about 12 weeks were pooled, since spike-specific TCR depth and breadth were not found to differ between the two schedules. Samples from vaccinated people were obtained from the UK trials COV001 and COV002, which included a single-blind randomized controlled phase 2/3 trial of AZD1222 (ChAdOx1 nCoV-19) in healthy adults. For TCRbeta chain sequencing, PBMC samples from trial participants were taken at day 0 and at day 28 after the second dose. The CDR3 regions of human TCRbeta chains were analyzed by immunosequencing. In the paper's pipeline: Repertoire TCRs were matched against a reference library of SARS-CoV-2-specific TCRs generated with the MIRA antigen-specificity platform. Breadth was defined as the fraction of unique TCRs that were SARS-CoV-2-associated, and depth was defined as the fraction of total T cells that were SARS-CoV-2-associated. Using the MIRA data, each spike-specific TCR was assigned both to the spike region to which the TCR was reactive and to a CD4 or CD8 class. Log10-transformed breadth and depth values were compared by one-way ANOVA with Sidak's multiple comparisons tests. Held by TCRdb, this immuneACCESS table contains in-frame sequences only and omits some clones. Under half of the omission traces to an unresolved V gene where checked; the cause of the rest is unknown. V and J calls and clone size follow that table, whereas D and trimming were derived from the DNA. This sample comprises 150,000 to 200,000 clones, about 92% of them detected only once. The top ten constitute about 1.5% of the sample.

Of note for this clone: The target of this receptor is not known. Per-base qualities were not stored, and no clone one base away is much larger.

This sample comprised peripheral blood, obtained 28 days after the second AZD1222 dose. The rearrangement combines TRBV12-3 or TRBV12-4 with TRBJ1-1; 7 of the junction bases match TRBD1. The sequence derives from an adult who received the AZD1222 COVID-19 vaccine. The CDR3 in this case is CASTGTANTEAFF. The DNA reads as follows: TGTGCCAGCACTGGGACAGCAAACACTGAAGCTTTCTTT.